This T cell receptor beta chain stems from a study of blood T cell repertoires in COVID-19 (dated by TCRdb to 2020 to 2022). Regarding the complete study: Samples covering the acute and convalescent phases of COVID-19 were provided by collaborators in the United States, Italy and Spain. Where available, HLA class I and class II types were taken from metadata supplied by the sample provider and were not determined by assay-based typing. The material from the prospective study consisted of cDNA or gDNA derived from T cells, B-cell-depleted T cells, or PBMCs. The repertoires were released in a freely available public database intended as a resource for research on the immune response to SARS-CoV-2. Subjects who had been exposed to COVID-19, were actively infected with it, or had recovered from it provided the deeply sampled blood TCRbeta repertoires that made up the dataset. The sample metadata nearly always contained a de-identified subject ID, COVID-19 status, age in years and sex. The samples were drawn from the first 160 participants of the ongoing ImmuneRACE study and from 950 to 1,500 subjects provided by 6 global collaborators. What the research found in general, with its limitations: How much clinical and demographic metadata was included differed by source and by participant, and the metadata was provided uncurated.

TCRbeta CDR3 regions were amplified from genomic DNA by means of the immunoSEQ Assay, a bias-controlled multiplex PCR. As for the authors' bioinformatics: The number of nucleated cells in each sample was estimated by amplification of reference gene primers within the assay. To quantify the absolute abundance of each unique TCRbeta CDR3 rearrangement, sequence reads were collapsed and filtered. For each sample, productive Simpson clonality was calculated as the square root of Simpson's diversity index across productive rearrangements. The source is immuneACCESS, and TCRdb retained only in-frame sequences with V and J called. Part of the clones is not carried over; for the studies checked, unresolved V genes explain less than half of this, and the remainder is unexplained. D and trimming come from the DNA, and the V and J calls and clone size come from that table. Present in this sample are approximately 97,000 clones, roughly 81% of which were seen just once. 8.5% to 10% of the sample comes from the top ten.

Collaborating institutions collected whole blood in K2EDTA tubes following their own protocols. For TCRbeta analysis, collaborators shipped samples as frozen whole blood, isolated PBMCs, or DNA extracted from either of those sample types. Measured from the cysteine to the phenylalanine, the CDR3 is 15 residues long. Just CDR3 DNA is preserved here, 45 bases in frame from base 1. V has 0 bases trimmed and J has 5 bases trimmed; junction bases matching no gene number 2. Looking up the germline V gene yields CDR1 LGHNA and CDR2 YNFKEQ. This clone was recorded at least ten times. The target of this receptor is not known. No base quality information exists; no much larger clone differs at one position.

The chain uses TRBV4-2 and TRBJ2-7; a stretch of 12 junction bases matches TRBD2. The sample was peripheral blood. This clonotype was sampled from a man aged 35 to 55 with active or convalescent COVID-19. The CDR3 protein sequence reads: CASSQDRLAGDEQYF. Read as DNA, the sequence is TGTGCCAGCAGCCAAGATCGACTAGCGGGGGACGAGCAGTACTTC.